These 21 T cell receptor beta chains came from one sample sequenced in a study of blood T cell repertoires in COVID-19. TCRdb's table, derived via immunoSEQ multiplex PCR, lists solely in-frame clones and lacks some. The sample includes 120,000 to 150,000 clones, approximately 86% of them seen just once. Sequencing was done on a sample of peripheral blood. These receptors were collected from a woman aged 60-75 years with acute or convalescent COVID-19.

The V call is TRBV19, the J call TRBJ2-5, with D possibly matching TRBD1 (5 bases). CDR3 length equals 14 residues. Trimming left V 3 bases short and J 5 bases short, with 13 bases between. Germline CDR1 LNHDA, CDR2 SQIVND (reference sequence). DNA for the CDR3: TGTGCCAGTAGTATCGAAAGGGGCTCGGAGACCCAGTACTTC. Translation: CASSIERGSETQYF.

The chain has TRBV15 and TRBJ2-7, with D perhaps TRBD2 (6 bases). Looked up from germline, CDR1 is LNHNV and CDR2 is YYDKDF (reference sequence). With 11 bases removed from V and 4 bases from J, the gap between germline ends came to 18 bases. CDR3 size: 13 residues. The CDR3 is CAPQGGVLYEQYF. CDR3 nucleotide sequence: TGTGCCCCCCAGGGCGGGGTTTTGTACGAGCAGTACTTC.

J is TRBJ1-5 and V is TRBV19; 7 nucleotides line up with TRBD1. The CDR3 is made up of 16 amino acids. The trim removed 3 bases at V and 1 base at J, leaving 6 bases unmatched. CDR1 LNHDA and CDR2 SQIVND come from the germline V gene (reference sequence). CDR3 loop: CASSMNGQVSNQPQHF. In DNA form, the CDR3 reads TGTGCCAGTAGTATGAACGGACAGGTGAGCAATCAGCCCCAGCATTTT.

The rearrangement links TRBV15 to TRBJ1-1; 9 bases are shared with TRBD1. Germline V gene lookup returns CDR1 LNHNV and CDR2 YYDKDF (reference sequence). There are 18 residues in the CDR3. Trimming at V came to 2 bases and at J to 4 bases, leaving 14 bases not matched to a gene. The CDR3 sequence is CATSRTGGEGMIATEAFF. The CDR3, as DNA: TGTGCCACCAGCAGAACAGGGGGCGAAGGGATGATAGCCACTGAAGCTTTCTTT.

Turning to this clone: Other nucleotide sequences in the sample specify the same CDR3. V usage is TRBV12-3 or TRBV12-4 and J usage is TRBJ1-3; D gene uncertain. The CDR3 length is 12 residues. The V gene lost 5 bases and the J gene lost 4 bases, with 6 bases spanning the gap. The CDR3 sequence: CASSLLGNTIYF. In DNA, the CDR3 is TGTGCCAGCAGTCTGTTGGGAAACACCATATATTTT.

This clone is a singleton in its sample. One end of the junction varies from germline; a read error may be responsible. V and J are TRBV7-7 and TRBJ2-5, with a tentative D call TRBD1 (5 bases). The germline V gene encodes CDR1 SSHAT and CDR2 FNYEAQ (reference sequence). The CDR3 spans 15 residues. This CDR3 is CASSSLQGPQETQYF. Written as DNA, the CDR3 is TGTGCTAGCAGCTCCCTGCAGGGCCCGCAAGAGACCCAGTACTTC.

This sequence joins TRBV15 and TRBJ2-2; TRBD1 matches 8 bases. Trimming at V came to 1 base and at J to 1 base, leaving 5 bases not matched to a gene. The CDR3 spans 17 residues. Per the germline V gene, CDR1 is LNHNV and CDR2 is YYDKDF (reference sequence). The CDR3 DNA sequence: TGTGCCACCAGCAGAGGTGCCGGGACAGGGAACACCGGGGAGCTGTTTTTT. Protein sequence: CATSRGAGTGNTGELFF.

V usage is TRBV6-2 or TRBV6-3 and J usage is TRBJ1-6; D unresolved. The germline V and J ends were trimmed by 4 bases and 10 bases, with 8 bases remaining between them. CDR1 is MNHEY and CDR2 is SVGEGT in the germline V gene. This CDR3 has 12 residues. CDR3 loop: CASSFNPSPLHF. The CDR3 coding sequence is TGTGCCAGCAGTTTCAATCCCTCACCCCTCCACTTT.

The chain has TRBV3-1 (or the pseudogene TRBV3-2) and TRBJ2-7, with D possibly TRBD1 on 6 matching bases. CDR1 is LGHDT, CDR2 YNNKEL, per germline (reference sequence). V lost 0 bases, J lost 13 bases, and 10 bases lay in between. This CDR3 contains 11 residues. The CDR3 loop is CASSQDTGRYF. CDR3 DNA sequence: TGTGCCAGCAGCCAAGATACAGGGCGATACTTC.

Concerning this clone itself: Relative to the germline gene, one junction end is altered; a read error may explain this. The V and J genes are TRBV7-7 and TRBJ2-2; perhaps TRBD1 as D (5 bases). The CDR3 consists of 15 residues. Per the germline V gene, CDR1 is SSHAT and CDR2 is FNYEAQ (reference sequence). The CDR3, as DNA: TGTGCTAGCAGCTCTCAGGGTCGTAACACCGGGGAGCTGTTTTTT. As protein: CASSSQGRNTGELFF.

The rearrangement joins TRBV5-1 to TRBJ2-1; the D gene is possibly TRBD1 (6 bases). Trimming pared 4 bases from V and 5 bases from J, leaving 19 bases between. CDR3 length: 16 residues. The germline CDR1 and CDR2 sequences are SGHRS and YFSETQ. The DNA of the CDR3 is TGCGCCAGCAGCCCATCCGACAGGTCTCCGGACAATGAGCAGTTCTTC. Residues: CASSPSDRSPDNEQFF. The variable domain in full, with the rest retrieved from reference TRBV5-1 and TRBJ2-1, is KAGVTQTPRYLIKTRGQQVTLSCSPISGHRSVSWYQQTPGQGLQFLFEYFSETQRNKGNFPGRFSGRQFSNSRSEMNVSTLELGDSALYLCASSPSDRSPDNEQFFGPGTRLTVL.

This sequence joins TRBV18 and TRBJ1-3; D remains unclear. In germline, CDR1 is KGHSH, CDR2 LQKENI. This CDR3 spans 16 amino acids. Trimming removed 3 bases at V and 8 bases at J, with 20 bases between. The CDR3 DNA follows: TGTGCCAGCTCACCCGGCGGAGGGTCTAACCGGGACACCATATATTTT. Protein sequence: CASSPGGGSNRDTIYF.

This chain uses TRBV7-2 with TRBJ2-7; no reliable D call. Germline CDR1 and CDR2: SGHTA and FQGNSA. The CDR3 is 14 residues long. The ends were cut back, 6 bases at V and 0 bases at J, with 12 bases in the middle. The CDR3 here is CASRPYLSSYEQYF. Here the CDR3 DNA reads TGTGCCAGCAGGCCATACCTAAGCTCCTACGAGCAGTACTTC.

This rearrangement joins TRBV28 to TRBJ1-6; D might be TRBD1 (5 bases). Germline V gene lookup returns CDR1 MDHEN and CDR2 SYDVKM. This CDR3 is built from 15 residues. V gave up 2 bases and J gave up 10 bases, with 15 bases separating them. CDR3 bases: TGTGCCAGCAGTTTAGTGGAGGGAGGACAATCACCCCTCCACTTT. Its translation: CASSLVEGGQSPLHF. Using reference TRBV28 and TRBJ1-6 for the parts outside the CDR3, the full variable domain is DVKVTQSSRYLVKRTGEKVFLECVQDMDHENMFWYRQDPGLGLRLIYFSYDVKMKEKGDIPEGYSVSREKKERFSLILESASTNQTSMYLCASSLVEGGQSPLHFGNGTRLTVT.

The chain couples TRBV15 to TRBJ1-3, with a tentative D call TRBD1 (5 bases). Looked up from germline, CDR1 is LNHNV and CDR2 is YYDKDF (reference sequence). Trimming left V 5 bases short and J 0 bases short, with 14 bases between. The CDR3 consists of 16 residues. CDR3 sequence: CATSPGEGYSGNTIYF. Written as DNA, the CDR3 is TGTGCCACCAGCCCGGGGGAGGGGTACTCTGGAAACACCATATATTTT.

Concerning this clone itself: Other nucleotide sequences in the sample specify the same CDR3. The V call is TRBV5-1, the J call TRBJ1-5; TRBD1 matches 9 bases. This CDR3 is 15 amino acids long. V lost 0 bases, J lost 2 bases, and 0 bases stayed unmatched. CDR1 and CDR2 from the germline V gene are SGHRS and YFSETQ. The CDR3 region has the DNA TGCGCCAGCAGCTTGGGACAGGGGGGCAATCAGCCCCAGCATTTT. Residues: CASSLGQGGNQPQHF.

CDR3 in DNA: TGTGCCAGCAGCTCCCGCGGACAAAGTTATGGCTACACCTTC. It translates to CASSSRGQSYGYTF. The rearrangement uses TRBV7-2 and TRBJ1-2; tentatively, D is TRBD1 (5 bases). The V end lost 4 bases, the J end lost 5 bases, and 14 bases lay between the germline ends. The germline gives CDR1 SGHTA, CDR2 FQGNSA. The CDR3 loop spans 14 amino acids.

The chain recombines TRBV9 with TRBJ2-2, with 12 nucleotides matching TRBD1. The ends lost 3 bases at V and 6 bases at J; junction bases unmatched: 6. Germline lookup yields CDR1 SGDLS and CDR2 YYNGEE. The CDR3 consists of 16 residues. CDR3 in DNA: TGTGCCAGCAGCGAAGGGACAGGGGGCTTGCCCGGGGAGCTGTTTTTT. Protein: CASSEGTGGLPGELFF. Together with reference TRBV9 and TRBJ2-2, the CDR3 gives the full variable domain: DSGVTQTPKHLITATGQRVTLRCSPRSGDLSVYWYQQSLDQGLQFLIQYYNGEERAKGNILERFSAQQFPDLHSELNLSSLELGDSALYFCASSEGTGGLPGELFFGEGSRLTVL.

V and J are TRBV5-1 and TRBJ1-6; D not certain. The V gene's germline CDR1 is SGHRS and CDR2 YFSETQ. The CDR3 contains 13 residues. V lost 0 bases and J lost 9, with 7 bases in between. CDR3 sequence (DNA): TGCGCCAGCAGCTTGGCGAGTCGTTCACCCCTCCACTTT. As protein: CASSLASRSPLHF.

The table lists this clone with a few counts. The J gene is TRBJ2-3, the V gene TRBV6-2 or TRBV6-3; a weak D match, TRBD2 (6 bases). The CDR3 runs 15 residues. CDR1 and CDR2 from the germline V gene are MNHEY and SVGEGT. The ends were cut back, 6 bases at V and 6 bases at J, with 19 bases in the middle. DNA for the CDR3: TGTGCCAGCAGCCTGGGGGGTCAGGTGACCGATACGCAGTATTTT. Its protein product is CASSLGGQVTDTQYF.

The rearrangement uses TRBV3-1 (or the pseudogene TRBV3-2) and TRBJ2-7, with 7 positions matching TRBD2. J lost 1 base, V lost 0 bases, and 12 bases had no gene match. The CDR3 length is 18 residues. Germline CDR1 reads LGHDT; CDR2 reads YNNKEL (reference sequence). The CDR3 reads CASSQEADGGEVSYEQYF. CDR3 bases: TGTGCCAGCAGCCAAGAAGCCGATGGGGGGGAAGTATCCTACGAGCAGTACTTC.